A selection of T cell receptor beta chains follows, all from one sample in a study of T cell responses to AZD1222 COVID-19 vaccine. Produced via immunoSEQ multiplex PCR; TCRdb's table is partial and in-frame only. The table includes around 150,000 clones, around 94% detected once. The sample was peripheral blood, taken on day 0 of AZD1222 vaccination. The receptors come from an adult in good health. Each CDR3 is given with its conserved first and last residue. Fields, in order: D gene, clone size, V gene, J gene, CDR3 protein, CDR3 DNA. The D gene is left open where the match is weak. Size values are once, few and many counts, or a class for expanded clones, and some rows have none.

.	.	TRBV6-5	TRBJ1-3	CASSYQGRRSGNTIYF	TGTGCCAGCAGTTACCAGGGACGGCGCTCTGGAAACACCATATATTTT
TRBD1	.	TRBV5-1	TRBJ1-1	CASSLGRADRRNTEAFF	TGCGCCAGCAGCCTTGGAAGAGCGGACAGGAGGAACACTGAAGCTTTCTTT
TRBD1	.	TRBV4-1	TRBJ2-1	CASSQAPGQGLNEQFF	TGCGCCAGCAGCCAGGCACCGGGACAGGGTCTAAATGAGCAGTTCTTC
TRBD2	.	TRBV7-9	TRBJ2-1	CASSSGTSGMVLYNEQFF	TGTGCCAGCAGCTCCGGGACTAGCGGGATGGTGCTTTACAATGAGCAGTTCTTC
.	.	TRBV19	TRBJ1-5	CASSMGAGYQPQHF	TGTGCCAGTAGTATGGGAGCAGGCTATCAGCCCCAGCATTTT
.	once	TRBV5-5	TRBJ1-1	CASSHATEAFF	TGTGCCAGCAGCCATGCCACTGAAGCTTTCTTT
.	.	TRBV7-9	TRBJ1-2	CASSLYQGSDYGYTF	TGTGCCAGCAGCTTATATCAGGGATCGGACTATGGCTACACCTTC
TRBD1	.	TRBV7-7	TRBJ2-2	CASSLRDSYSPNTGELFF	TGTGCCAGCAGCTTAAGGGACAGCTACTCCCCGAACACCGGGGAGCTGTTTTTT
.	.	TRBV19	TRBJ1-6	CASSGSHSPLHF	TGTGCCAGTAGTGGCAGTCATTCACCCCTCCACTTT
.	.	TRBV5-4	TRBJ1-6	CASSLGSGITATNSPLHF	TGTGCCAGCAGCTTGGGGTCGGGGATTACTGCAACCAATTCACCCCTCCACTTT
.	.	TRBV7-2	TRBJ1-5	CASSLEGGQPQHF	TGTGCCAGCAGCTTAGAGGGGGGCCAGCCCCAGCATTTT
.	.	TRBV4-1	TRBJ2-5	CASSQDLGKETQYF	TGCGCCAGCAGCCAAGATTTGGGGAAAGAGACCCAGTACTTC
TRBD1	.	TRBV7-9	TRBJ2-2	CASSFAPRGRLIGGELFF	TGTGCCAGCAGCTTTGCCCCCAGGGGGCGACTGATCGGCGGGGAGCTGTTTTTT
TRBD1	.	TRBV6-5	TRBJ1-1	CASSYATGVAEAFF	TGTGCCAGCAGTTACGCGACAGGGGTGGCTGAAGCTTTCTTT
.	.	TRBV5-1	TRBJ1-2	CASSIGGNYGYTF	TGCGCCAGCAGCATCGGTGGGAACTATGGCTACACCTTC
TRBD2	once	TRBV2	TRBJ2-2	CASTALAAGELFF	TGTGCCAGCACCGCTCTAGCGGCCGGGGAGCTGTTTTTT
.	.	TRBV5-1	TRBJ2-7	CASSYQPGPPRYEQYF	TGCGCCAGCAGCTACCAACCCGGGCCCCCCCGATACGAGCAGTACTTC
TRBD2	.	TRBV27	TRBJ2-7	CASAGTGGFSEQYF	TGTGCCAGCGCCGGGACGGGAGGCTTCTCTGAGCAGTACTTC
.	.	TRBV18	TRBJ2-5	CASSPGVGGVQETQYF	TGTGCCAGCTCACCGGGGGTAGGAGGGGTTCAAGAGACCCAGTACTTC
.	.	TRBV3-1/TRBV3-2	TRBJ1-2	CASRPIQANYGYTF	TGTGCCAGCAGGCCGATCCAAGCTAACTATGGCTACACCTTC
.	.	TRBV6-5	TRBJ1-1	CASGPYRERTEAFF	TGTGCCAGCGGTCCATACAGGGAACGGACTGAAGCTTTCTTT
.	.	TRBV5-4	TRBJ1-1	CASSLDFPWGTEAFF	TGTGCCAGCAGCTTGGATTTCCCCTGGGGGACTGAAGCTTTCTTT
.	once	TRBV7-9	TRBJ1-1	CASSLALAGSAEAFF	TGTGCCAGCAGCTTAGCGTTAGCGGGGAGCGCTGAAGCTTTCTTT